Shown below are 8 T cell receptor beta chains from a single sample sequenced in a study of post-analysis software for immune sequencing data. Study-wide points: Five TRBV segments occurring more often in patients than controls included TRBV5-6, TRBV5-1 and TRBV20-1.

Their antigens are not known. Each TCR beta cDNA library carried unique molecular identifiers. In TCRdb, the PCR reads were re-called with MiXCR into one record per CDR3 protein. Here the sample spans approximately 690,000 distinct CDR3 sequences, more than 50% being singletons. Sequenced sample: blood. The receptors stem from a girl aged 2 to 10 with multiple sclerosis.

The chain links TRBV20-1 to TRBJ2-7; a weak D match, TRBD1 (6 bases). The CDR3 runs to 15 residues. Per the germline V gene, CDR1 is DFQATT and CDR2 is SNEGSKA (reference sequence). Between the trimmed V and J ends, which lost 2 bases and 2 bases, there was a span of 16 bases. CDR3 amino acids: CSARSSLGGAYEQYF. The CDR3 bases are TGCAGTGCTAGATCCTCTCTAGGGGGAGCCTACGAGCAGTACTTC.

The CDR3 spells CAISGPSNQPQHF. CDR3 coding DNA: TGTGCCATCAGTGGCCCTAGCAATCAGCCCCAGCATTTT. The V and J genes are TRBV10-3 and TRBJ1-5; no firm D call. The CDR3 loop spans 13 amino acids. Trimming removed 4 bases at V and 0 bases at J, with 4 bases between. CDR1 is ENHRY, CDR2 SYGVKD, per germline.

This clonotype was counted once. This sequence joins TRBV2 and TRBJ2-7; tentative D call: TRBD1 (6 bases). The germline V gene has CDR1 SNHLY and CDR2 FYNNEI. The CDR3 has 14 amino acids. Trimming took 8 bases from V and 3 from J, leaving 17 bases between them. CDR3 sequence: CASGETGPSYEQYF. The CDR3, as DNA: TGTGCCAGCGGCGAAACAGGGCCCAGCTACGAGCAGTACTTC.

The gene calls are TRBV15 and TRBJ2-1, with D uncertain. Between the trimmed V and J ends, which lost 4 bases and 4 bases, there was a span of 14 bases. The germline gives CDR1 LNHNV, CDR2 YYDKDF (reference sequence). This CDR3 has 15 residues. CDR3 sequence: CATSNTPADYNEQFF. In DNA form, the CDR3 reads TGTGCCACCAGCAACACGCCGGCTGATTACAATGAGCAGTTCTTC.

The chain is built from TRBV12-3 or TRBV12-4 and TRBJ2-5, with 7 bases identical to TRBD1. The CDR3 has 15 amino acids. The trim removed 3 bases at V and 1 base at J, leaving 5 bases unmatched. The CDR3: CASSLTNRGQETQYF. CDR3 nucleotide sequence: TGTGCCAGCAGTTTGACAAACAGGGGCCAAGAGACCCAGTACTTC.

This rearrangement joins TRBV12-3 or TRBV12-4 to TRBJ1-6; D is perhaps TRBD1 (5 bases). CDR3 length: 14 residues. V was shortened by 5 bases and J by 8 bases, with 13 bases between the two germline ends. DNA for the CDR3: TGTGCCAGCAGTCTCTTGACCAGGGATTCACCCCTCCACTTT. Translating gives CASSLLTRDSPLHF.

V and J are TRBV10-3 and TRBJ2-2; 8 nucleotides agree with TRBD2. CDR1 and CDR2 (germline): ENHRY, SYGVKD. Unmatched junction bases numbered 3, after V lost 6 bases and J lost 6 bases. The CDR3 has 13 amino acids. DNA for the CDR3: TGTGCCATCAGGGGACTAGTCCCCGGGGAGCTGTTTTTT. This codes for CAIRGLVPGELFF.

CDR3 sequence (DNA): TGTGCCAGCATTCCCGGGGATGTCTACAATGAGCAGTTCTTC. As protein: CASIPGDVYNEQFF. The chain recombines TRBV5-5 with TRBJ2-1; a weak D match, TRBD2 (5 bases). The CDR3 is 14 amino acids. Trimming took off 6 bases at V and 3 bases at J, with 13 bases between the two ends. Germline lookup yields CDR1 SGHKS and CDR2 YYEKEE (reference sequence).